These T cell receptor beta chains were read from a single sample in a study of OX40 agonist ivuxolimab in advanced cancers. Repertoires were generated with immunoSEQ multiplex PCR, while TCRdb's copy carries only in-frame clones and drops some. The top ten hold about 2.7% of the sample, which has 41,000 or so clones, 70% to 90% seen once. Material: CD4+ or CD8+ T cells sorted from blood, obtained in a trial of the OX40 agonist ivuxolimab. The receptors come from an adult with an advanced solid tumor such as melanoma, head and neck, liver or kidney cancer. Both conserved end residues are part of each CDR3. A D gene is named only where the DNA matches it firmly. Rows give clone size only sometimes, using once, few, many, or a class for an expanded clone.

length: 15
D: .
J: TRBJ2-4
V: TRBV28
size: .
CDR3: CASSLWGGAKNIQYF
DNA: TGTGCCAGCAGTTTATGGGGAGGAGCCAAAAACATTCAGTACTTC

length: 14
D: TRBD1
J: TRBJ2-5
V: TRBV13
size: .
CDR3: CASSLGQGQETQYF
DNA: TGTGCCAGCAGCTTAGGACAGGGGCAAGAGACCCAGTACTTC

length: 15
D: .
J: TRBJ1-2
V: TRBV15
size: .
CDR3: CATSRDIFAGYGYTF
DNA: TGTGCCACCAGCAGAGATATCTTTGCGGGGTATGGCTACACCTTC

length: 13
D: .
J: TRBJ1-5
V: TRBV6-6
size: .
CDR3: CASTLGEGQPQHF
DNA: TGTGCCAGCACCCTCGGGGAGGGACAGCCCCAGCATTTT

length: 14
D: TRBD2
J: TRBJ2-1
V: TRBV29-1
size: medium-sized
CDR3: CSVHGLAGGNEQFF
DNA: TGCAGCGTTCATGGGCTAGCGGGAGGGAATGAGCAGTTCTTC

length: 14
D: .
J: TRBJ2-7
V: TRBV6-6
size: .
CDR3: CASSYGVPSYEQYF
DNA: TGTGCCAGCAGTTACGGAGTACCCTCCTACGAGCAGTACTTC

length: 19
D: TRBD2
J: TRBJ2-1
V: TRBV6-4
size: .
CDR3: CASSEVSGLAGVKGIEQFF
DNA: TGTGCCAGCAGTGAGGTGTCCGGACTAGCGGGAGTAAAGGGTATTGAGCAGTTCTTC

length: 11
D: TRBD1
J: TRBJ2-1
V: TRBV10-3
size: .
CDR3: CAIEQGSEQFF
DNA: TGTGCCATCGAACAGGGGAGTGAGCAGTTCTTC

length: 14
D: TRBD1
J: TRBJ1-1
V: TRBV6-5
size: .
CDR3: CASRGLQGRTEAFF
DNA: TGTGCCAGCAGAGGGTTACAGGGGCGCACTGAAGCTTTCTTT

length: 15
D: TRBD2
J: TRBJ2-1
V: TRBV2
size: .
CDR3: CASRIGLAGVNEQFF
DNA: TGTGCCAGCAGGATCGGACTAGCGGGAGTTAATGAGCAGTTCTTC

length: 15
D: TRBD1
J: TRBJ2-6
V: TRBV28
size: .
CDR3: CASRLPGQSTNVLTF
DNA: TGTGCCAGCAGGCTACCGGGACAGTCGACCAACGTCCTGACTTTC

length: 15
D: TRBD1
J: TRBJ1-4
V: TRBV28
size: .
CDR3: CASRPGTGAGEKLFF
DNA: TGTGCCAGCAGGCCAGGGACAGGGGCTGGAGAAAAACTGTTTTTT

length: 17
D: TRBD2
J: TRBJ2-1
V: TRBV11-2
size: few
CDR3: CASSSEREREKRNEQFF
DNA: TGTGCCAGCAGCTCGGAACGGGAGCGGGAGAAGAGGAATGAGCAGTTCTTC

length: 14
D: .
J: TRBJ2-7
V: TRBV15
size: .
CDR3: CATSTSMNSYEQYF
DNA: TGTGCCACCAGCACCTCCATGAACTCCTACGAGCAGTACTTC

length: 13
D: .
J: TRBJ1-2
V: TRBV5-1
size: .
CDR3: CASSLGGSSGYTF
DNA: TGCGCCAGCAGCTTGGGGGGGAGCTCTGGCTACACCTTC

length: 13
D: TRBD1
J: TRBJ1-1
V: TRBV29-1
size: .
CDR3: CSVEAGTVFEAFF
DNA: TGCAGCGTTGAAGCCGGGACAGTTTTTGAAGCTTTCTTT

length: 16
D: .
J: TRBJ2-3
V: TRBV14
size: .
CDR3: CASSQEEDLCTDTQYF
DNA: TGTGCCAGCAGCCAAGAAGAAGATCTCTGCACAGATACGCAGTATTTT

length: 14
D: .
J: TRBJ2-7
V: TRBV6-6
size: .
CDR3: CASRTPGSSYEQYF
DNA: TGTGCCAGCAGAACGCCGGGGAGCTCCTACGAGCAGTACTTC

length: 14
D: .
J: TRBJ1-2
V: TRBV15
size: .
CDR3: CATSLEDRNYGYTF
DNA: TGTGCCACCAGCTTGGAGGACAGAAACTATGGCTACACCTTC

length: 18
D: TRBD2
J: TRBJ2-3
V: TRBV27
size: .
CDR3: CASSIWTSGTGWGDTQYF
DNA: TGTGCCAGCAGTATTTGGACTAGCGGGACGGGTTGGGGAGATACGCAGTATTTT

length: 14
D: TRBD2
J: TRBJ2-2
V: TRBV7-9
size: .
CDR3: CASPFSGRSGELFF
DNA: TGTGCCAGCCCATTTAGCGGGAGGTCCGGGGAGCTGTTTTTT

length: 15
D: .
J: TRBJ2-2
V: TRBV10-3
size: .
CDR3: CAISGASEGTGELFF
DNA: TGTGCCATCAGTGGGGCTAGCGAAGGGACCGGGGAGCTGTTTTTT

length: 13
D: .
J: TRBJ2-5
V: TRBV28
size: once
CDR3: CASTLPYLETQYF
DNA: TGTGCCAGCACCCTACCCTACCTTGAGACCCAGTACTTC